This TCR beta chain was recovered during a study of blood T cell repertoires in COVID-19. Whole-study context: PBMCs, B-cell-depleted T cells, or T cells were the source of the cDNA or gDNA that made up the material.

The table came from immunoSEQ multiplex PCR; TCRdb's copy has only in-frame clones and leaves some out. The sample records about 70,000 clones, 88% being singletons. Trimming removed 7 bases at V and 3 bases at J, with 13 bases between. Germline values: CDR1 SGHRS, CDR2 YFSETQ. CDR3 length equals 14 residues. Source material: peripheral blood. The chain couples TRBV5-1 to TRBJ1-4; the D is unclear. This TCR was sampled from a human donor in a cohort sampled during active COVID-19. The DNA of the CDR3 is TGCGCCAGCTCTCTAAGAGACTCTAATGAAAAACTGTTTTTT. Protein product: CASSLRDSNEKLFF.